This T cell receptor (beta chain) is from a study of OX40 agonist ivuxolimab in advanced cancers. Study in general: Patients got intravenous ivuxolimab at 0.01 to 10 mg/kg every 2 weeks. Earlier treatment with anti-PD-1, anti-PD-L1 or anti-CTLA-4 was permitted, and 35% to 45% had received some. Study results and caveats: The mean number of expanded clones was higher in CD8+ T cells than in CD4+.

Using immunoSEQ multiplex PCR, the repertoire was profiled, and TCRdb retains in-frame clones only, with some absent. Of 60,000 to 75,000 clones listed, roughly nine tenths are singletons. This clone was recorded once. The antigen is not known. Trimming removed 4 bases from V and 6 bases from J, with 16 bases in between. CDR1 and CDR2 from the germline V gene are SQVTM and ANQGSEA. The CDR3 is 14 residues long. The sample was CD4+ or CD8+ T cells sorted from blood, taken in a trial of the OX40 agonist ivuxolimab. The TCR originated in an adult with an advanced solid tumor such as melanoma, head and neck, liver or kidney cancer. This sequence joins TRBV29-1 and TRBJ1-5, with unresolved D. The CDR3 DNA sequence: TGCAGCGTTGGTTGGTTTGGGAAAGGTCAGCCCCAGCATTTT. Its translation: CSVGWFGKGQPQHF.